The rows below give T cell receptor beta chains drawn from one sample of a study of T cell responses to AZD1222 COVID-19 vaccine. Data came from immunoSEQ multiplex PCR; TCRdb stores just in-frame clones and leaves some out. The sample holds some 100,000 clones, 85% to 90% seen once. This specimen consisted of peripheral blood, obtained on day 0 of AZD1222 vaccination. All receptors derive from an adult in good health. Each CDR3 is given with its conserved first and last residue. A D gene is named only where the DNA matches it firmly. Expanded clones get a size class; other rows say once, few or many, or leave the size out.

v_gene	abundance	j_gene	d_gene	len	CDR3aa	CDR3nt
TRBV28	NA	TRBJ1-1	NA	15	CASTPSRDYLTEAFF	TGTGCCAGTACCCCTTCCAGGGATTACCTCACTGAAGCTTTCTTT
TRBV30	NA	TRBJ2-5	TRBD2	12	CAWSSGSETQYF	TGTGCCTGGAGTAGCGGGAGTGAGACCCAGTACTTC
TRBV3-1/TRBV3-2	NA	TRBJ1-5	NA	14	CASSQGPGNQPQHF	TGTGCCAGCAGCCAAGGACCGGGGAATCAGCCCCAGCATTTT
TRBV28	once	TRBJ1-1	NA	14	CASSSGGQNTEAFF	TGTGCCAGCAGTTCCGGCGGGCAGAACACTGAAGCTTTCTTT
TRBV21-1	NA	TRBJ1-5	NA	14	CASKGRRRFQPQHF	TGTGCCAGCAAAGGGAGAAGGAGGTTTCAGCCCCAGCATTTT
TRBV9	NA	TRBJ2-2	NA	14	CASTSGLRTGELFF	TGTGCCAGCACCTCGGGACTTCGCACCGGGGAGCTGTTTTTT
TRBV2	NA	TRBJ1-6	NA	13	CASRGDINSPLHF	TGTGCCAGCAGGGGGGATATCAATTCACCCCTCCACTTT
TRBV7-9	NA	TRBJ2-7	NA	15	CASSNPRGPKYEQYF	TGTGCCAGCAGCAACCCGCGGGGGCCGAAGTACGAGCAGTACTTC
TRBV2	NA	TRBJ2-1	TRBD1	15	CASNLGRGQGNEQFF	TGTGCCAGCAACTTGGGCAGGGGGCAGGGCAATGAGCAGTTCTTC
TRBV9	NA	TRBJ1-6	NA	15	CASSPRGGGNSPLHF	TGTGCCAGCAGCCCCCGGGGGGGAGGAAATTCACCCCTCCACTTT
TRBV27	NA	TRBJ1-2	TRBD1	14	CASSRTGDNYGYTF	TGTGCCAGCAGTCGAACAGGGGATAACTATGGCTACACCTTC
TRBV7-2	NA	TRBJ2-1	NA	15	CASSLYMLGTNEQFF	TGTGCCAGCAGCTTATATATGCTAGGAACTAATGAGCAGTTCTTC
TRBV11-2	NA	TRBJ2-7	TRBD2	14	CASSTWGGSYEQYF	TGTGCCAGCAGTACGTGGGGGGGCTCCTACGAGCAGTACTTC
TRBV6-5	few	TRBJ1-4	NA	15	CASSYSITRDEKLFF	TGTGCCAGCAGTTACTCGATAACGAGGGATGAAAAACTGTTTTTT
TRBV6-6	NA	TRBJ1-4	NA	15	CASSNTGRANEKLFF	TGTGCCAGCAGTAACACAGGGAGGGCTAATGAAAAACTGTTTTTT
TRBV20-1	NA	TRBJ2-7	TRBD1	11	CSATGPGQGVF	TGCAGTGCAACCGGCCCGGGACAGGGCGTCTTC
TRBV6-5	NA	TRBJ1-2	NA	13	CASSTGFNYGYTF	TGTGCCAGCAGTACCGGCTTTAACTATGGCTACACCTTC
TRBV11-2	NA	TRBJ1-2	NA	13	CASSAGRRYGYTF	TGTGCCAGCAGCGCAGGACGGCGCTATGGCTACACCTTC
TRBV5-1	once	TRBJ1-6	NA	15	CASSFTGTGNSPLHF	TGCGCCAGCAGCTTTACAGGGACGGGGAATTCACCCCTCCACTTT
TRBV6-5	NA	TRBJ1-5	NA	15	CASSQQGEGNQPQHF	TGTGCCAGCAGCCAGCAGGGAGAAGGCAATCAGCCCCAGCATTTT
TRBV5-1	many	TRBJ2-1	NA	18	CASSLVVSSAPYYNEQFF	TGCGCCAGCAGCTTGGTGGTATCTTCCGCCCCCTACTACAATGAGCAGTTCTTC
TRBV6-5	NA	TRBJ1-5	NA	15	CASRPQGTSNQPQHF	TGTGCCAGCAGGCCACAGGGCACAAGCAATCAGCCCCAGCATTTT